Sequencing of this T cell receptor (beta chain) was carried out in a study of blood T cells in healthy people across ages. Germline-derived CDR1 and CDR2 are MDHEN and SYDVKM. V shed 5 bases and J shed 1 base, with 14 bases lying between them. CDR3 length equals 15 residues. The use of a sample-barcoded 5' primer and a J-beta primer mix characterized a second PCR of roughly 6 to 12 cycles. Unique molecular identifiers of 12 random nucleotides labeled each cDNA. TCRdb itself ran the 5' RACE reads through MiXCR, one entry per CDR3 protein. In the table there are approximately 2,000,000 distinct CDR3 sequences, about two fifths of which are singletons. This clonotype was recorded only once. The target antigen is unknown. General study findings and limits: Estimated diversity that came from one million T cells was considered an underestimate. Lack of knowledge of donor CMV status possibly confounded expanded clonotype changes. The recorded TCR beta diversity per million T cells decreased in a roughly linear manner with age.

Sequencing input: blood. The chain links TRBV28 to TRBJ1-2; D call uncertain. This receptor was obtained from a human donor in good health. The CDR3: CASSPSTRFNYGYTF. The CDR3 bases are TGTGCCAGCAGTCCAAGTACGAGATTTAACTATGGCTACACCTTC.